This TCR beta chain was identified in a study of T cell changes during pregnancy in multiple sclerosis. The CDR3 length is 14 residues. The V gene's germline CDR1 is SGHRS and CDR2 YFSETQ. V shed 2 bases and J shed 0 bases, with 6 bases lying between them. This table comes from immunoSEQ multiplex PCR, and its TCRdb copy is limited to in-frame clones, with some not included. The data show about 98,000 clones, 92% seen once. A remark on this clone: Other DNA sequences of this sample code for an identical CDR3.

The rearrangement uses TRBV5-1 and TRBJ2-1, with unresolved D. The source is a female donor in good health, enrolled as a control in a pregnancy study. This specimen consisted of peripheral blood, obtained after pregnancy. The CDR3 bases are TGCGCCAGCAGCTTAGTTAGCTCCTACAATGAGCAGTTCTTC. This gives the protein CASSLVSSYNEQFF.